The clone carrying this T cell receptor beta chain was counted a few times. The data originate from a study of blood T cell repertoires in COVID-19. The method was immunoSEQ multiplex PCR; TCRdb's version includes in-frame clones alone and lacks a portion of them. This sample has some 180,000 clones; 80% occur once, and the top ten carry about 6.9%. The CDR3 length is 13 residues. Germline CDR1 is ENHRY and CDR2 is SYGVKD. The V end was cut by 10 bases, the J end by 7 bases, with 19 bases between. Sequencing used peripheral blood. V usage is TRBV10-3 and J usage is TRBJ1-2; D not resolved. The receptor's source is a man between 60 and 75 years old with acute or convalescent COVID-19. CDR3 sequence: CATLRGADLGYTF. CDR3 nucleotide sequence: TGTGCCACCCTTCGAGGCGCGGATCTTGGCTACACCTTC.